These T cell receptor beta chains were read from a single sample in a study of patients and donors after allogeneic stem cell transplantation. MiXCR, run by TCRdb on the RT-PCR reads, gives a single entry per CDR3 protein. The repertoire holds about a million distinct CDR3 sequences, about a sixth seen once, with 5% to 6.5% in the top ten. The specimen was blood, either unsorted or a sorted T cell fraction (not recorded which). The source of these receptors is a human donor who was either an allogeneic HSCT recipient or a stem cell or donor lymphocyte infusion donor (not recorded which). It is not recorded whose cells these are; they may come from a transplant donor. Both conserved end residues are part of each CDR3. D genes are given only for firm matches. Not all rows give a size; the values are once, few, many and, for expanded clones, a class.

TRBJ2-7 NA many TRBV4-3 CASSQGVGGSYEQYF TGCGCCAGCAGCCAAGGGGTAGGAGGTTCCTACGAGCAGTACTTC
TRBJ1-3 NA NA TRBV4-3 CASSQDHKSTIYF TGCGCCAGCAGCCAAGATCATAAATCCACCATATATTTT
TRBJ2-5 TRBD2 NA TRBV3-1 CASSHLSAGGYQETQYF TGTGCCAGCAGCCATCTATCCGCGGGGGGCTACCAAGAGACCCAGTACTTC
TRBJ1-4 NA NA TRBV5-5 CASSLSYSGGVFF TGTGCCAGCAGCTTAAGTTACAGCGGAGGGGTGTTTTTT
TRBJ2-1 TRBD2 few TRBV29-1 CSVSFTGTRRSNEQFF TGCAGCGTCTCTTTTACCGGGACTAGGCGTTCTAATGAGCAGTTCTTC
TRBJ1-2 NA NA TRBV25-1 CASSEYGAGGYTF TGTGCCAGCAGTGAATACGGGGCCGGCGGCTACACCTTC
TRBJ1-1 NA NA TRBV5-1 CASSWYVAVGRETEAFF TGCGCCAGCAGCTGGTATGTCGCGGTGGGACGGGAGACTGAAGCTTTCTTT
TRBJ2-1 NA NA TRBV6-5 CASSYPNRNEQFF TGTGCCAGCAGTTACCCGAATAGGAATGAGCAGTTCTTC
TRBJ2-7 NA many TRBV5-1 CASSLVGFSYEQYF TGCGCCAGCAGCTTGGTCGGATTCTCCTACGAGCAGTACTTC
TRBJ2-1 NA NA TRBV21-1 CASTLTGFRGSYNEQFF TGTGCCAGCACCCTGACAGGGTTCAGGGGCTCCTACAATGAGCAGTTCTTC
TRBJ2-1 TRBD2 many TRBV7-2 CASTSGGSYNEQFF TGTGCCAGCACTAGCGGGGGGTCCTACAATGAGCAGTTCTTC
TRBJ2-6 TRBD1 NA TRBV2 CASNFGQASSGANVLTF TGTGCCAGCAATTTCGGACAGGCTTCCTCTGGGGCCAACGTCCTGACTTTC
TRBJ1-5 NA few TRBV12-3/TRBV12-4 CASSLALGRAGNF TGTGCCAGCAGTTTAGCCCTTGGAAGGGCCGGGAATTTT
TRBJ2-1 TRBD2 few TRBV12-3/TRBV12-4 CASSLSLRTSLGYEQFF TGTGCCAGCAGTTTATCGTTAAGGACTAGTTTAGGGTATGAGCAGTTCTTC
TRBJ2-3 NA few TRBV6-1 CASSSGRPSSTDTQYF TGTGCCAGCAGCTCCGGGAGACCTAGTAGCACAGATACGCAGTATTTT
TRBJ1-2 NA NA TRBV7-9 CASSPSLILNYGYTF TGTGCCAGCAGCCCTAGTCTGATTTTAAACTATGGCTACACCTTC
TRBJ1-2 NA many TRBV5-1 CASSFTRDGYTF TGCGCCAGCAGCTTCACCAGGGATGGCTACACCTTC
TRBJ2-7 NA NA TRBV5-1 CASSRTDFYEQYF TGCGCCAGCAGCAGGACAGATTTCTACGAGCAGTACTTC
TRBJ1-6 NA NA TRBV5-6 CASSLARQENSPLHF TGTGCCAGCAGCTTGGCTAGGCAGGAGAATTCACCCCTCCACTTT
TRBJ2-2 TRBD1 NA TRBV10-3 CATAGQGRLVTGELFF TGTGCCACCGCGGGACAGGGGCGTTTGGTCACCGGGGAGCTGTTTTTT
TRBJ2-1 TRBD2 NA TRBV9 CASSVDGGGPNNEQFF TGTGCCAGCAGCGTAGATGGCGGGGGACCGAACAATGAGCAGTTCTTC
TRBJ1-1 NA few TRBV20-1 CSARDRENTEAFF TGCAGTGCTAGAGATCGTGAAAACACTGAAGCTTTCTTT
TRBJ1-2 NA few TRBV2 CASSGDRRDGYTF TGTGCCAGCAGTGGAGACAGGCGGGATGGCTACACCTTC
TRBJ1-1 NA NA TRBV30 CALHPRVSEAFF TGTGCCTTGCATCCCCGGGTCTCTGAAGCTTTCTTT
TRBJ2-3 TRBD2 NA TRBV20-1 CSARGTSGRTPNTQYF TGCAGTGCTAGGGGGACTAGCGGGCGCACACCTAATACGCAGTATTTT
TRBJ1-3 NA NA TRBV7-2 CASSLVSRVNGNTIYF TGTGCCAGCAGCTTAGTCTCCAGGGTAAATGGAAACACCATATATTTT
TRBJ1-1 NA few TRBV4-3 CASSQEVRNTEAFF TGCGCCAGCAGCCAAGAGGTGCGAAACACTGAAGCTTTCTTT